The 24 T cell receptor beta chains presented below share a single source sample, sequenced in a study of T cells after posttransplantation cyclophosphamide. Generated by immunoSEQ multiplex PCR, the TCRdb table keeps only in-frame clones and is missing some. The table records about 43,000 clones, around 91% of them present only once. Busulfan-fludarabine conditioning, marrow transplant, and cyclophosphamide on days +3 and +4 were administered. Source: PBMCs, taken around 67 days after allogeneic stem cell transplant with posttransplant cyclophosphamide. Receptors originate from a male patient in his sixties who received an allogeneic stem cell transplant from a related donor and was CMV-positive. Some T cells may originate from the graft donor.

V usage is TRBV5-4 and J usage is TRBJ1-4; TRBD1 matches 9 bases. The length of the CDR3 is 16 residues. The V gene end was trimmed by 3 bases and the J gene end by 6 bases; junction bases not matched to a gene: 9. Germline V CDR1 and CDR2: SGHNT, YYREEE (reference sequence). In nucleotides, the CDR3 is TGTGCCAGCAGCTCGGCCCAGGACAGGGGAGATGAAAAACTGTTTTTT. Amino acid sequence: CASSSAQDRGDEKLFF. The variable domain in full, with the rest retrieved from reference TRBV5-4 and TRBJ1-4, is ETGVTQSPTHLIKTRGQQVTLRCSSQSGHNTVSWYQQALGQGPQFIFQYYREEENGRGNFPPRFSGLQFPNYSSELNVNALELDDSALYLCASSSAQDRGDEKLFFGSGTQLSVL.

The V call is TRBV7-2, the J call TRBJ2-5, with D unresolved. Deletions cut 2 bases from V and 0 bases from J, with 7 bases between. This CDR3 comprises 14 residues. CDR1 and CDR2 (germline): SGHTA, FQGNSA. The CDR3 sequence is CASSLRQDQETQYF. The CDR3 region has the DNA TGTGCCAGCAGCTTACGTCAGGACCAAGAGACCCAGTACTTC.

The V and J genes are TRBV9 and TRBJ2-2; tentative D call: TRBD2 (5 bases). The V and J ends lost 0 bases and 6 bases respectively, with 9 bases between them. Germline loops: CDR1 SGDLS, CDR2 YYNGEE. This CDR3 spans 14 amino acids. The CDR3 DNA follows: TGTGCCAGCAGCGTAGAGGCTAGCTCCGGGGAGCTGTTTTTT. This sequence encodes CASSVEASSGELFF.

V gene TRBV29-1 combines with J gene TRBJ2-1; 9 nucleotides agree with TRBD1. J was trimmed by 3 bases and V by 2 bases; bases with no gene match: 5. The CDR3 is 15 amino acids. Germline V gene lookup returns CDR1 SQVTM and CDR2 ANQGSEA. The CDR3 DNA reads TGCAGCGTTGAACGACAGGGGGGCGACTACAATGAGCAGTTCTTC. It codes for CSVERQGGDYNEQFF.

The chain employs TRBV10-3 and TRBJ2-1, with 10 bases that match TRBD1. With 11 bases clipped from V and 10 bases from J, the junction kept 11 bases outside the gene matches. The CDR3 runs 13 residues. Germline CDR1 is ENHRY and CDR2 is SYGVKD. The CDR3 coding sequence is TGTGCCGGCGGTGACAGGGGGCTTGAGGAGCAGTTCTTC. Translated: CAGGDRGLEEQFF.

This chain connects TRBV25-1 to TRBJ2-2; D unresolved. Germline lookup yields CDR1 MGHDK and CDR2 SYGVNS. The CDR3 is 12 residues long. Trimming pared 7 bases from V and 3 bases from J, leaving 6 bases between. As DNA, the CDR3 is TGTGCCAGCAAACGAGACACCGGGGAGCTGTTTTTT. Protein sequence: CASKRDTGELFF.

The chain carries TRBV19 and TRBJ1-5; 12 bases are shared with TRBD1. V dropped 3 bases and J dropped 3; count of bases not matched to a gene: 6. The length of the CDR3 is 17 residues. The germline V gene encodes CDR1 LNHDA and CDR2 SQIVND (reference sequence). CDR3 bases: TGTGCCAGTAGTATTGCGGGGACAGGGGGCTTCAATCAGCCCCAGCATTTT. This codes for CASSIAGTGGFNQPQHF.

J is TRBJ1-2 and V is TRBV1. TRBV1 is a pseudogene. The CDR3 is 12 residues long. The CDR3 bases are TGCACCAGCAGCCACCCAGGAGGTGGCTACACCTTC. It is translated as CTSSHPGGGYTF.

This chain joins TRBV6-1 and TRBJ1-5; no clear D gene. Looked up from germline, CDR1 is MNHNS and CDR2 is SASEGT. The CDR3 loop spans 14 amino acids. Between the trimmed V and J ends, which lost 4 bases and 0 bases, there was a span of 7 bases. The CDR3 region has the DNA TGTGCCAGCAGTGCAGCTTATAGCAATCAGCCCCAGCATTTT. Its protein is CASSAAYSNQPQHF.

The V gene is TRBV4-1, the J gene TRBJ2-1; tentatively, D is TRBD2 (6 bases). There are 15 residues in the CDR3. V was cut by 2 bases and J by 5 bases, with 13 bases left in between. Looked up from germline, CDR1 is MGHRA and CDR2 is YSYEKL. The CDR3, as DNA: TGCGCCAGCAGCCAAAGCCCCTTAGCGGACAATGAGCAGTTCTTC. The encoded protein is CASSQSPLADNEQFF.

The chain carries TRBV5-1 and TRBJ1-3, with TRBD1 identical over 7 bases. CDR1 and CDR2 from the germline V gene are SGHRS and YFSETQ. The CDR3 has 14 amino acids. With 8 bases clipped from V and 4 bases from J, the junction kept 9 bases outside the gene matches. The CDR3 region is CASHATGAGNTIYF. The CDR3 nucleotides are TGCGCCAGTCACGCTACAGGGGCAGGAAACACCATATATTTT.

The chain employs TRBV7-9 and TRBJ2-3; tentatively, D is TRBD2 (6 bases). The CDR3 is 12 residues long. Trimming left V 1 base short and J 8 bases short, with 7 bases between. Germline V CDR1 and CDR2: SEHNR, FQNEAQ (reference sequence). In nucleotides, the CDR3 is TGTGCCAGCAGCTTAGAAGCGGGTACGCAGTATTTT. Amino acid sequence: CASSLEAGTQYF.

This rearrangement joins TRBV19 to TRBJ1-5; a weak D match, TRBD1 (5 bases). V shed 3 bases and J shed 6 bases, with 15 bases lying between them. From germline, CDR1 is LNHDA and CDR2 SQIVND (reference sequence). The CDR3 length is 15 residues. The CDR3 region has the DNA TGTGCCAGTAGTATTTTGGGGGGACCAACTCAGCCCCAGCATTTT. Its protein product is CASSILGGPTQPQHF.

The rearrangement joins TRBV5-4 to TRBJ2-5, with 8 bases lining up with TRBD2. The CDR3 is 16 residues long. Germline V gene data show CDR1 as SGHNT and CDR2 as YYREEE (reference sequence). The V segment lost 0 bases and the J segment 2 bases; nucleotides outside the gene matches: 6. The CDR3 region has the DNA TGTGCCAGCAGCTTGGCCGGGGGGGCCCTTCAAGAGACCCAGTACTTC. Translating it yields CASSLAGGALQETQYF.

This chain uses TRBV11-2 with TRBJ1-2; tentative D call: TRBD1 (6 bases). Trimming pared 5 bases from V and 5 bases from J, leaving 18 bases between. The germline V gene has CDR1 SGHAT and CDR2 FQNNGV. This CDR3 is 15 amino acids long. CDR3 bases: TGTGCCAGCAGCACTCGACAGGTGGATCCATATGGCTACACCTTC. This codes for CASSTRQVDPYGYTF.

The chain links TRBV6-5 to TRBJ2-3; 13 bases are a match to TRBD2. Looked up from germline, CDR1 is MNHEY and CDR2 is SVGAGI. CDR3 length: 15 amino acids. V shed 7 bases and J 6 bases; nucleotides not matched to a gene: 7. CDR3 loop: CASNSGTSGDDTQYF. The CDR3 nucleotides read TGTGCCAGCAATTCCGGGACTAGCGGGGATGATACGCAGTATTTT.

This chain uses TRBV28 with TRBJ1-5, with 9 bases that match TRBD1. The V and J ends lost 2 bases and 6 bases, in that order; junction bases with no gene match: 8. The germline CDR1 and CDR2 sequences are MDHEN and SYDVKM. The length of the CDR3 is 16 residues. The CDR3 protein is CASSLKDRGEGQPQHF. The DNA for the CDR3 is TGTGCCAGCAGTTTAAAGGACAGGGGAGAGGGTCAGCCCCAGCATTTT.

This chain uses TRBV7-6 with TRBJ2-3, with D unclear. Between the trimmed V and J ends, which lost 4 bases and 2 bases, there was a span of 13 bases. The CDR3 totals 15 residues. CDR1 SGHVS and CDR2 FNYEAQ come from the germline V gene. CDR3 nucleotide sequence: TGTGCCAGCAGCTCGAGTTATACCAACACAGATACGCAGTATTTT. This translates into CASSSSYTNTDTQYF.

This CDR3 is CASSLWGLTRTDTQYF. The CDR3 DNA sequence: TGTGCCAGCAGTCTATGGGGCCTGACCCGCACAGATACGCAGTATTTT. V gene TRBV27 combines with J gene TRBJ2-3, with D perhaps matching TRBD1 (5 bases). V was shortened by 5 bases and J by 1 base, with 16 bases between the two germline ends. The CDR3 has 16 residues. Germline V gives CDR1 MNHEY, CDR2 SMNVEV (reference sequence).

V is TRBV19 and J is TRBJ2-1; TRBD1 matches at 7 bases. The CDR3 totals 13 residues. Germline CDR1 and CDR2: LNHDA and SQIVND (reference sequence). After removal of 5 bases from V and 11 bases from J, the junction contained 9 bases not matched to a gene. The DNA for the CDR3 is TGTGCCAGTAGTCCGCAGGGACAGCGAAAGCAGTTCTTC. This encodes CASSPQGQRKQFF.

The chain is built from TRBV7-9 and TRBJ1-6, with TRBD1 as a possible D gene (5 bases). There are 19 residues in the CDR3. V shed 4 bases and J shed 3 bases, with 22 bases lying between them. Germline CDR1 is SEHNR and CDR2 is FQNEAQ (reference sequence). DNA for the CDR3: TGTGCCAGCAGCTCCTACCCGACAGAGTCATGGGTCTATAATTCACCCCTCCACTTT. This codes for CASSSYPTESWVYNSPLHF. Full variable domain (remainder filled in from reference TRBV7-9 and TRBJ1-6): DTGVSQNPRHKITKRGQNVTFRCDPISEHNRLYWYRQTLGQGPEFLTYFQNEAQLEKSRLLSDRFSAERPKGSFSTLEIQRTEQGDSAMYLCASSSYPTESWVYNSPLHFGNGTRLTVT.

This sequence joins TRBV4-1 and TRBJ2-1, with 14 bases that match TRBD2. With 4 bases clipped from V and 0 bases from J, the junction kept 11 bases outside the gene matches. The CDR3 runs 20 residues. The germline V gene encodes CDR1 MGHRA and CDR2 YSYEKL. CDR3 protein: CASSRGPGLAGARSYNEQFF. CDR3 nucleotide sequence: TGCGCCAGCAGCCGGGGACCGGGACTAGCGGGGGCTCGCTCCTACAATGAGCAGTTCTTC.

J is TRBJ1-1 and V is TRBV6-5; D perhaps matches TRBD1 (6 bases). V lost 0 bases and J 2 bases, leaving 10 bases between the germline ends. This CDR3 comprises 15 residues. CDR1 is MNHEY, CDR2 SVGAGI, per germline. CDR3 amino acids: CASSYSHRVNTEAFF. The CDR3 DNA follows: TGTGCCAGCAGTTACTCCCACAGGGTTAACACTGAAGCTTTCTTT.

The CDR3 DNA sequence: TGTGCCAGCAGAAGCCCCTCCCACGACAGGGTTATCTCTGGGGCCAACGTCCTGACTTTC. Protein sequence: CASRSPSHDRVISGANVLTF. The chain is built from TRBV27 and TRBJ2-6; 7 bases fit TRBD1. Trimming removed 6 bases from V and 0 bases from J; junction bases left unmatched: 17. Germline V gene data show CDR1 as MNHEY and CDR2 as SMNVEV (reference sequence). The CDR3 contains 20 residues.